This TCR beta chain was profiled in a study of beta chain features in type 1 diabetes. Study outcomes and limitations: All four CD4+ subsets from Type 1 diabetes patients carried moderately but significantly shorter TCRB CDR3s.

One heparinised draw, averaging roughly 100 mL, was taken per donor. All sorted populations exceeded 95% purity. There are 17 residues in the CDR3. The V segment lost 5 bases and the J segment 4 bases; nucleotides outside the gene matches: 9. CDR1 is SGHDT, CDR2 YYEEEE, per germline. Expressed TCRB transcripts got sequenced, as all isolated RNA was reverse transcribed. Some clones are missing from TCRdb's copy, which holds only in-frame ones; the method was immunoSEQ multiplex PCR. The sample has 200,000 to 300,000 clones, approximately 15% seen once. For this clone: The antigen remains undetermined.

The J gene is TRBJ2-1, the V gene TRBV5-6; TRBD2 agrees at 13 bases. Sample: naive CD4+ T cells from blood. The receptor's source is a man younger than 40 with type 1 diabetes. The DNA of the CDR3 is TGTGCCAGCAGGGATCGACTAGCGGGAGGAGCGTACAATGAGCAGTTCTTC. Translated, it gives CASRDRLAGGAYNEQFF.